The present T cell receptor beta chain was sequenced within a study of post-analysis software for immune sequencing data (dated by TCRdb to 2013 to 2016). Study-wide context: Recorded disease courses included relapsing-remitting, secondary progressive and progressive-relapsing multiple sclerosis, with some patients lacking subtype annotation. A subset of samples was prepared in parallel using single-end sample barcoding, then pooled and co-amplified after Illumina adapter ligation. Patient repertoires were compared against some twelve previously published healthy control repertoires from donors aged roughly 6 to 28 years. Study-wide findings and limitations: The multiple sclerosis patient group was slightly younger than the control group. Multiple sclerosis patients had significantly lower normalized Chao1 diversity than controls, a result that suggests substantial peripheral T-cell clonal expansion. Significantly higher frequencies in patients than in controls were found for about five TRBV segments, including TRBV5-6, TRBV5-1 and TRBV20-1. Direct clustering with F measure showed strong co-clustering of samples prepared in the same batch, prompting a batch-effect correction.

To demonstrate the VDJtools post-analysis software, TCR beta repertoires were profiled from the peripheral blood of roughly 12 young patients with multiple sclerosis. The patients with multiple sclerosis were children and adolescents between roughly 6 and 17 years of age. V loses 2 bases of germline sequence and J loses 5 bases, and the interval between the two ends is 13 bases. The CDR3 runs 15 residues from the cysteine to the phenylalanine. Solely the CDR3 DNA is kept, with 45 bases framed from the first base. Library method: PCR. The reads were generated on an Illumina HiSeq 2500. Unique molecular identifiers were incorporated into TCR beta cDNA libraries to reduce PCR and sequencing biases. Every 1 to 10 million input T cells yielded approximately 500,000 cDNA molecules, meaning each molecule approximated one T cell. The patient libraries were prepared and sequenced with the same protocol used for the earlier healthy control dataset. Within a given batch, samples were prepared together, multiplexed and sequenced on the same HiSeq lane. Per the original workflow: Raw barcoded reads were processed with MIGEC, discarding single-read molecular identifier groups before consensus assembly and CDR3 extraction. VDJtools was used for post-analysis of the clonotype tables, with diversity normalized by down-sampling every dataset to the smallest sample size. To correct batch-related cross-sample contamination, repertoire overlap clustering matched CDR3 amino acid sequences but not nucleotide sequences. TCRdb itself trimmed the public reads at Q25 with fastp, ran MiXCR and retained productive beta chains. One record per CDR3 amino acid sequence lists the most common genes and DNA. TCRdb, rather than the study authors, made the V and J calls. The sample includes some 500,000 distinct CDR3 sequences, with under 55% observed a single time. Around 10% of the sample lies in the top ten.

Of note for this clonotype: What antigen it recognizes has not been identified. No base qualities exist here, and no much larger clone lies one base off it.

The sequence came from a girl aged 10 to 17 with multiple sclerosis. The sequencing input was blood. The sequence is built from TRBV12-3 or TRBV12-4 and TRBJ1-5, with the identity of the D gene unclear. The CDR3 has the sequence CASSLSQERDQPQHF. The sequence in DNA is TGTGCCAGCAGTTTAAGCCAGGAGAGGGATCAGCCCCAGCATTTT.